A selection of T cell receptor beta chains follows, all from one sample in a study of CD8 T cells in ankylosing spondylitis. In TCRdb, the 5' RACE reads were re-called with MiXCR into one record per CDR3 protein. The sample holds about 33,000 distinct CDR3 sequences, over 12% seen once. Material for sequencing was blood. These TCRs come from a male donor with ankylosing spondylitis or in good health (not recorded which). Each CDR3 is given with its conserved first and last residue. A D gene is named only where the DNA matches it firmly. Part of the rows lack a size; the others show once, few, many or a class for expanded clones.

j_gene,d_gene,abundance,v_gene,CDR3nt,CDR3aa
TRBJ2-2,-,few,TRBV20-1,TGCAGTGCTCTGGCCAGTGACACCGGGGAGCTGTTTTTT,CSALASDTGELFF
TRBJ2-5,-,-,TRBV28,TGTGCCAGCAGTTACCGGACCGTTCTAGAGACCCAGTACTTC,CASSYRTVLETQYF
TRBJ2-7,-,-,TRBV7-9,TGTGCCAGCAGCCCCGAGGGCCAGGCCGGTCACGAGCAGTACTTC,CASSPEGQAGHEQYF
TRBJ2-1,-,many,TRBV7-2,TGTGCCAGCAGCTCTTTCATGGGTGAGCAGTTCTTC,CASSSFMGEQFF
TRBJ2-2,TRBD2,few,TRBV6-2/TRBV6-3,TGTGCCAGCTCCCATTGGCTAGCGGGAGCCACCGGGGAGCTGTTTTTT,CASSHWLAGATGELFF
TRBJ2-1,-,few,TRBV9,TGTGCCAGCAGCCAGAACAGCAATGAGCAGTTCTTC,CASSQNSNEQFF
TRBJ2-1,-,few,TRBV3-1,TGTGCCAGCAGTACGTCAGGCGGATACAATGAGCAGTTCTTC,CASSTSGGYNEQFF
TRBJ2-2,-,few,TRBV28,TGTGCCAGCAGAACCCCTCCCCACACCGGGGAGCTGTTTTTT,CASRTPPHTGELFF
TRBJ2-1,-,few,TRBV11-2,TGTGCCAGCAGCTTAACTTACAATGAGCAGTTCTTC,CASSLTYNEQFF
TRBJ2-4,-,-,TRBV4-1,TGCGCCAGCAGCCCCCTTCCCTTAGCCAAAAACATTCAGTACTTC,CASSPLPLAKNIQYF
TRBJ2-2,-,-,TRBV7-9,TGTGCCAGCAGCCCTTGGGACTCCACCGGGGAGCTGTTTTTT,CASSPWDSTGELFF
TRBJ2-1,-,-,TRBV7-2,TGTGCCAGCAGCTCCCAATTTGAGCAGTTCTTC,CASSSQFEQFF
TRBJ2-2,-,-,TRBV24-1,TGTGCCACCAGTGATCCCACAGGGAAGGGGGACACCGGGGAGCTGTTTTTT,CATSDPTGKGDTGELFF
TRBJ1-5,-,-,TRBV12-3/TRBV12-4,TGTGCCAGCAGTCCTGGAGATCAGCCCCAGCATTTT,CASSPGDQPQHF
TRBJ2-2,-,-,TRBV12-3/TRBV12-4,TGTGCCAGCAGTTGGGATGCGAACACCGGGGAGCTGTTTTTT,CASSWDANTGELFF
TRBJ1-4,TRBD1,-,TRBV7-6,TGTGCCAGCAGCCCGGACAGGGGGAATGAAAAACTGTTTTTT,CASSPDRGNEKLFF
TRBJ2-2,TRBD2,-,TRBV6-1,TGTGCCTCCCAAGCCGGGACTAGCGGGCCCCGGGGCACCGGGGAGCTGTTTTTT,CASQAGTSGPRGTGELFF
TRBJ2-3,TRBD1,many,TRBV6-5,TGTGCCAGCAGTTATGGCAGGGGGCAAAGAGATACGCAGTATTTT,CASSYGRGQRDTQYF
TRBJ1-5,-,-,TRBV28,TGTGCCAGCAGTTCCCCGAGGGGCAGTTCCGCTCAGCCCCAGCATTTT,CASSSPRGSSAQPQHF
TRBJ1-4,-,few,TRBV28,TGTGCCAGCAGACGACCGGGACGGGATAATGAAAAACTGTTTTTT,CASRRPGRDNEKLFF
TRBJ2-7,TRBD1,few,TRBV6-5,TGTGCCAGCAGAGATACGACAGGGGTCGAGCAGTACTTC,CASRDTTGVEQYF
TRBJ2-1,-,-,TRBV12-3/TRBV12-4,TGTGCCAGCAGCCAGGGGTCCTACAATGAGCAGTTCTTC,CASSQGSYNEQFF
TRBJ2-2,-,few,TRBV12-3/TRBV12-4,TGTGCCAGCAGACCAGGGATCGGGGAGCTGTTTTTT,CASRPGIGELFF